This T cell receptor beta chain was sequenced for a study of T-cell reconstitution after alpha-beta-depleted transplantation in children. Library preparation (for TCRbeta) was performed with unique molecular identifiers. TCRdb analysed the PCR reads with MiXCR anew, one entry per CDR3 protein. The table includes about 540,000 distinct CDR3 sequences, approximately 16% detected once. Here the sequenced sample was PBMCs from the stem cell graft donor, taken from the stem cell graft. The TCR comes from a human donor who donated a stem cell graft to a child with acute lymphoblastic leukemia.

The CDR3 reads CASSLESGYTF. CDR3 DNA: TGTGCCAGCAGCTTAGAATCCGGCTACACCTTC. This chain connects TRBV7-9 to TRBJ1-2; D unclear. This CDR3 spans 11 amino acids. Trimming stripped 1 base from V and 8 bases from J, with 5 bases between. Germline lookup yields CDR1 SEHNR and CDR2 FQNEAQ (reference sequence).